What follows are 27 T cell receptor beta chains derived from one specimen sequenced in a study of blood T cells in healthy people across ages. Combining a sample-barcoded 5' primer with a J-beta primer mix, a second PCR ran for roughly 6 to 12 cycles. Each CDR3 protein gets one entry after TCRdb re-called the 5' RACE reads with MiXCR. This repertoire shows 600,000 to 850,000 distinct CDR3 sequences, approximately 25% found once; its top ten account for roughly 9%. This sample also appeared in a second study, on T cells of mothers and their children.

Sequenced: blood. These receptors were taken from a boy aged 10-17 years in good health.

This clonotype was observed a handful of times. This sequence joins TRBV4-1 and TRBJ2-2; 8 nucleotides align to TRBD1. The germline gives CDR1 MGHRA, CDR2 YSYEKL. V gave up 0 bases and J gave up 7 bases; unmatched junction bases: 10. The CDR3 length is 17 residues. Here the CDR3 DNA reads TGCGCCAGCAGCCAAGATACTCATACAGGGGGAGTCGGGGAGCTGTTTTTT. Its translation: CASSQDTHTGGVGELFF.

The rearrangement uses TRBV2 and TRBJ2-1; D might be TRBD2 (5 bases). The CDR3 length is 16 residues. Germline V gene data show CDR1 as SNHLY and CDR2 as FYNNEI. The V end lost 1 base, the J end lost 3 bases, and 13 bases lay between the germline ends. This CDR3 reads CASSEGAIGLYNEQFF. The CDR3 bases are TGTGCCAGCAGTGAAGGAGCAATCGGACTCTACAATGAGCAGTTCTTC.

This clonotype was seen a handful of times. The J gene is TRBJ1-1, the V gene TRBV10-3, with a possible D match to TRBD1 (6 bases). CDR1 ENHRY and CDR2 SYGVKD come from the germline V gene. The CDR3 is 15 residues long. The germline V and J ends were trimmed by 3 bases and 0 bases, with 11 bases remaining between them. CDR3 residues: CAISDHGQMNTEAFF. The CDR3 DNA reads TGTGCCATCAGTGACCACGGACAGATGAACACTGAAGCTTTCTTT.

The V gene is TRBV12-3 or TRBV12-4, the J gene TRBJ1-4, with D tentatively TRBD1 (5 bases). This CDR3 comprises 13 residues. Trimming stripped 10 bases from V and 0 bases from J, with 9 bases between. The CDR3: CATQGPTNEKLFF. The CDR3 DNA reads TGTGCCACTCAGGGCCCAACTAATGAAAAACTGTTTTTT.

The chain is built from TRBV5-6 and TRBJ2-7; 11 bases are shared with TRBD2. This CDR3 has 15 residues. Germline V gene data show CDR1 as SGHDT and CDR2 as YYEEEE. J was trimmed by 4 bases and V by 3 bases; bases with no gene match: 6. CDR3 coding DNA: TGTGCCAGCAGCTCCCGGACTAGCGGGTTTTACGAGCAGTACTTC. Its protein product is CASSSRTSGFYEQYF. Supplemented by reference TRBV5-6 and TRBJ2-7, the full variable domain reads DAGVTQSPTHLIKTRGQQVTLRCSPKSGHDTVSWYQQALGQGPQFIFQYYEEEERQRGNFPDRFSGHQFPNYSSELNVNALLLGDSALYLCASSSRTSGFYEQYFGPGTRLTVT.

This clonotype appeared many times. V gene TRBV20-1 combines with J gene TRBJ2-5; no firm D call. The V end lost 4 bases, the J end lost 0 bases, and 9 bases lay between the germline ends. The CDR3 runs 13 residues. CDR1 is DFQATT and CDR2 is SNEGSKA in the germline V gene (reference sequence). The CDR3 region is CSATQLNQETQYF. CDR3 bases: TGCAGTGCTACTCAGCTTAACCAAGAGACCCAGTACTTC.

The chain couples TRBV5-1 to TRBJ2-5; 11 positions match TRBD2. The CDR3 covers 17 residues. Trimming took 4 bases from V and 3 from J; bases not matched to a gene: 11. Germline-derived CDR1 and CDR2 are SGHRS and YFSETQ. The CDR3 bases are TGCGCCAGCAGCCCACCTCTAGCGGGGGGATTCGAAGAGACCCAGTACTTC. This codes for CASSPPLAGGFEETQYF. Full variable domain (rest looked up from reference TRBV5-1 and TRBJ2-5): KAGVTQTPRYLIKTRGQQVTLSCSPISGHRSVSWYQQTPGQGLQFLFEYFSETQRNKGNFPGRFSGRQFSNSRSEMNVSTLELGDSALYLCASSPPLAGGFEETQYFGPGTRLLVL.

This clonotype has at least ten counts. The rearrangement uses TRBV20-1 and TRBJ2-5, with D perhaps assigned TRBD1 or TRBD2 (6 bases each). Germline-derived CDR1 and CDR2 are DFQATT and SNEGSKA (reference sequence). The V gene lost 0 bases and the J gene lost 1 base, with 9 bases spanning the gap. The CDR3 is made up of 14 amino acids. The CDR3 loop is CSARDRGVQETQYF. The CDR3 bases are TGCAGTGCTAGAGATAGGGGGGTCCAAGAGACCCAGTACTTC.

The chain is built from TRBV20-1 and TRBJ2-1, with 13 bases identical to TRBD2. Germline assignment: CDR1 DFQATT and CDR2 SNEGSKA (reference sequence). V was clipped by 6 bases and J by 7 bases; unmatched bases: 6. This CDR3 contains 14 residues. The CDR3 DNA follows: TGCAGTGCCCAAGGACTAGCGGGAGCAAATGAGCAGTTCTTC. Translated, it gives CSAQGLAGANEQFF.

The rearrangement joins TRBV4-3 to TRBJ2-7, with 10 bases fitting TRBD2. Trimming at V came to 1 base and at J to 6 bases, leaving 12 bases not matched to a gene. CDR3 length: 17 amino acids. Germline CDR1 LGHNA, CDR2 YSLEER. CDR3 nucleotides: TGCGCCAGCAGCCAAGCCCCCTCTAGCGGGGGAGTCTTCGAGCAGTACTTC. Encoded protein: CASSQAPSSGGVFEQYF.

This clonotype was seen more than once but under ten times. V and J are TRBV29-1 and TRBJ1-4; 7 nucleotides match TRBD1. CDR1 and CDR2 from the germline V gene are SQVTM and ANQGSEA. Trimming removed 6 bases from V and 3 bases from J; junction bases left unmatched: 4. The CDR3 has 13 amino acids. CDR3 loop: CSVETGANEKLFF. The CDR3 DNA follows: TGCAGCGTCGAAACAGGGGCTAATGAAAAACTGTTTTTT. Looking up the rest from reference TRBV29-1 and TRBJ1-4 gives the full variable domain: SAVISQKPSRDICQRGTSLTIQCQVDSQVTMMFWYRQQPGQSLTLIATANQGSEATYESGFVIDKFPISRPNLTFSTLTVSNMSPEDSSIYLCSVETGANEKLFFGSGTQLSVL.

The genes are TRBV5-1 and TRBJ1-1; no definite D call. Trimming took 5 bases from V and 0 from J, leaving 14 bases between them. Germline CDR1 is SGHRS and CDR2 is YFSETQ. The CDR3 covers 15 residues. The CDR3 nucleotides are TGCGCCAGCAGTCGGACTGAATTATTGAACACTGAAGCTTTCTTT. Protein product: CASSRTELLNTEAFF.

The chain has TRBV3-1 and TRBJ2-3; no reliable D call. The V and J ends lost 0 bases and 4 bases respectively, with 11 bases between them. CDR1 LGHDT and CDR2 YNNKEL come from the germline V gene (reference sequence). This CDR3 has 15 residues. The CDR3 DNA sequence: TGTGCCAGCAGCCAAGAAGAAAGGGAACCAGATACGCAGTATTTT. Translated, it gives CASSQEEREPDTQYF.

This clonotype was seen a few times. V usage is TRBV12-3 or TRBV12-4 and J usage is TRBJ2-2; TRBD1 matches at 7 bases. With 5 bases clipped from V and 2 bases from J, the junction kept 8 bases outside the gene matches. The CDR3 runs 16 residues. CDR3: CASSRGGAVNTGELFF. The DNA for the CDR3 is TGTGCCAGCAGTCGAGGGGGCGCGGTTAACACCGGGGAGCTGTTTTTT.

This chain connects TRBV4-3 to TRBJ2-7; D possibly uses TRBD1 or TRBD2 (6 bases each). CDR3 length: 16 amino acids. Germline V gene lookup returns CDR1 LGHNA and CDR2 YSLEER. The ends were cut back, 0 bases at V and 4 bases at J, with 16 bases in the middle. The CDR3 reads CASSQDPRGAGYEQYF. Written as DNA, the CDR3 is TGCGCCAGCAGCCAAGATCCGAGGGGGGCGGGTTACGAGCAGTACTTC.

This clonotype was observed a handful of times. The V and J genes are TRBV12-3 or TRBV12-4 and TRBJ2-5; 10 positions match TRBD2. The CDR3 totals 14 residues. V lost 6 bases and J lost 5; bases outside the gene matches: 6. The CDR3 DNA reads TGTGCCAGCAGAGTAGCGGGGGGTCGGGAGACCCAGTACTTC. It translates to CASRVAGGRETQYF.

The rearrangement uses TRBV25-1 and TRBJ2-1, with D unclear. This CDR3 has 15 amino acids. CDR1 is MGHDK, CDR2 SYGVNS, per germline. V gave up 1 base and J gave up 0 bases, with 7 bases separating them. As DNA, the CDR3 is TGTGCCAGCAGTGAATTTTCGTTCTCCTACAATGAGCAGTTCTTC. Its protein is CASSEFSFSYNEQFF. The full variable domain, its missing parts supplied by reference TRBV25-1 and TRBJ2-1, is EADIYQTPRYLVIGTGKKITLECSQTMGHDKMYWYQQDPGMELHLIHYSYGVNSTEKGDLSSESTVSRIRTEHFPLTLESARPSHTSQYLCASSEFSFSYNEQFFGPGTRLTVL.

The V gene is TRBV7-9, the J gene TRBJ2-7, with 7 bases that match TRBD1. The germline V gene encodes CDR1 SEHNR and CDR2 FQNEAQ (reference sequence). Losses at the gene ends were 5 bases for V and 1 base for J; bases not matched to a gene: 8. The CDR3 runs to 15 residues. The CDR3 region has the DNA TGTGCCAGCAGCCAGAGGGCAGGGGGTTCCTACGAGCAGTACTTC. This encodes CASSQRAGGSYEQYF.

This sequence joins TRBV29-1 and TRBJ2-5; D is uncertain. This CDR3 is 11 amino acids long. The V end was cut by 4 bases, the J end by 3 bases, with 6 bases between. CDR1 SQVTM and CDR2 ANQGSEA come from the germline V gene. The CDR3 here is CSVAYEETQYF. CDR3 coding DNA: TGCAGCGTTGCGTATGAAGAGACCCAGTACTTC.

The rearrangement links TRBV3-1 to TRBJ2-2; D uncertain. V was shortened by 8 bases and J by 0 bases, with 16 bases between the two germline ends. The germline V gene has CDR1 LGHDT and CDR2 YNNKEL (reference sequence). This CDR3 region has 16 residues. The CDR3 spells CASGTARSANTGELFF. The DNA for the CDR3 is TGTGCCAGCGGAACAGCTAGAAGCGCGAACACCGGGGAGCTGTTTTTT. Full variable domain (outside the CDR3, taken from reference TRBV3-1 and TRBJ2-2): DTAVSQTPKYLVTQMGNDKSIKCEQNLGHDTMYWYKQDSKKFLKIMFSYNNKELIINETVPNRFSPKSPDKAHLNLHINSLELGDSAVYFCASGTARSANTGELFFGEGSRLTVL.

The chain uses TRBV5-8 and TRBJ2-2, with 8 bases fitting TRBD2. Germline values: CDR1 SGHTS, CDR2 YDEGEE. Germline trimming cut 7 bases from V and 4 bases from J; bases unmatched to any gene: 9. The CDR3 has 15 amino acids. The CDR3 region has the DNA TGTGCCAGCCGAACGGGACTAGTCGGCACCGGGGAGCTGTTTTTT. This codes for CASRTGLVGTGELFF.

The rearrangement links TRBV12-3 or TRBV12-4 to TRBJ1-2; D gene unclear. The V end lost 4 bases, the J end lost 1 base, and 10 bases lay between the germline ends. The CDR3 covers 14 residues. The CDR3 protein is CASSSAFRNYGYTF. CDR3 DNA: TGTGCCAGCAGTTCAGCCTTCCGTAACTATGGCTACACCTTC.

This clonotype came up a few times. The chain uses TRBV7-9 and TRBJ2-1, with D uncertain. The CDR3 length is 17 residues. The ends were cut back, 5 bases at V and 0 bases at J, with 17 bases in the middle. CDR1 SEHNR and CDR2 FQNEAQ come from the germline V gene (reference sequence). The chain's CDR3 is CASSPIPGPRSYNEQFF. The CDR3 DNA follows: TGTGCCAGCAGCCCAATACCCGGACCTCGCTCCTACAATGAGCAGTTCTTC.

This chain joins TRBV9 and TRBJ1-1; TRBD1 matches at 7 bases. The germline gives CDR1 SGDLS, CDR2 YYNGEE. This CDR3 has 13 residues. The V gene end was trimmed by 4 bases and the J gene end by 6 bases; junction bases not matched to a gene: 6. This CDR3 reads CASSRTGIAEAFF. The CDR3 coding sequence is TGTGCCAGCAGCCGGACAGGCATCGCTGAAGCTTTCTTT. The full variable domain, rest sourced from reference TRBV9 and TRBJ1-1, is DSGVTQTPKHLITATGQRVTLRCSPRSGDLSVYWYQQSLDQGLQFLIQYYNGEERAKGNILERFSAQQFPDLHSELNLSSLELGDSALYFCASSRTGIAEAFFGQGTRLTVV.

CDR3 DNA sequence: TGCAGCCAAGTTACCGTCGACTCCTACAATGAGCAGTTCTTC. Amino acids: CSQVTVDSYNEQFF. The rearrangement joins TRBV29-1 to TRBJ2-1; D is ambiguous. Per the germline V gene, CDR1 is SQVTM and CDR2 is ANQGSEA. The CDR3 extends over 14 amino acids. V shed 8 bases and J shed 0 bases, with 14 bases lying between them.

The gene calls are TRBV6-5 and TRBJ2-2; possible D gene TRBD1, 6 bases. Germline CDR1 and CDR2: MNHEY and SVGAGI. CDR3 length equals 14 residues. Trimming took off 2 bases at V and 3 bases at J, with 7 bases between the two ends. The CDR3 is CASSYEGDTGELFF. The DNA of the CDR3 is TGTGCCAGCAGTTACGAGGGGGACACCGGGGAGCTGTTTTTT.

This clonotype was observed a handful of times. This sequence joins TRBV2 and TRBJ2-3; 9 bases map to TRBD2. The CDR3 length is 17 residues. Germline assignment: CDR1 SNHLY and CDR2 FYNNEI. The junction had 11 bases not matched to a gene; V was cut back by 6 bases and J by 1 base. The CDR3 DNA reads as TGTGCCAGCAGACCCGGACTAGCGCGTGGGGGCACAGATACGCAGTATTTT. It specifies CASRPGLARGGTDTQYF.